A selection of T cell receptor beta chains follows, all from one sample in a study of blood T cell repertoires in COVID-19. TCRdb's table, derived via immunoSEQ multiplex PCR, lists solely in-frame clones and lacks some. The sample holds about 240,000 clones; about nine tenths are singletons and the top ten take around 6.9%. The sequencing sample was made of peripheral blood. The receptors were gathered from a man aged 55-75 years who had recovered from COVID-19. Both conserved end residues are part of each CDR3. A D gene is named only where the DNA matches it firmly. Clone size is not always given. Where it is, it says once, few, many or a class for expanded clones.

v_call,j_call,clone_size,d_call,cdr3_aa,cdr3_nt
TRBV27,TRBJ1-5,few,NA,CASRRGEGQPQHF,TGTGCCAGCAGAAGGGGCGAAGGTCAGCCCCAGCATTTT
TRBV9,TRBJ2-7,NA,NA,CASSVGLNVGGAAPSYEQYF,TGTGCCAGCAGCGTAGGTCTAAACGTGGGGGGGGCCGCCCCCTCCTACGAGCAGTACTTC
TRBV5-1,TRBJ2-7,NA,NA,CASSPIDGSSYEQYF,TGCGCCAGCAGCCCTATCGACGGGAGCTCCTACGAGCAGTACTTC
TRBV12-2,TRBJ1-1,NA,NA,CASRSAGGGGDTEAFF,TGTGCAAGTCGCTCAGCAGGCGGGGGAGGGGACACTGAAGCTTTCTTT
TRBV7-2,TRBJ2-1,NA,TRBD2,CASSLEPAGLYEQFF,TGTGCCAGCAGCTTAGAACCAGCGGGGTTGTATGAGCAGTTCTTC
TRBV5-1,TRBJ2-6,NA,NA,CASSSAYSGANVLTF,TGCGCCAGCAGCTCTGCGTACTCTGGGGCCAACGTCCTGACTTTC
TRBV23-1,TRBJ1-1,NA,NA,CASASITPGPEGGNEAFF,TGCGCCAGCGCTTCCATCACCCCGGGCCCAGAGGGCGGGAATGAAGCTTTCTTT
TRBV28,TRBJ2-3,once,NA,CASSLPGADTQYF,TGTGCCAGCAGTTTGCCGGGGGCAGATACGCAGTATTTT
TRBV5-7,TRBJ1-4,few,NA,CASSRRVSEKLFF,TGTGCCAGCAGCCGGAGGGTATCTGAAAAACTGTTTTTT
TRBV6-2/TRBV6-3,TRBJ2-7,few,NA,CASSYRRGYEQYF,TGTGCCAGCAGTTACCGGCGAGGGTACGAGCAGTACTTC
TRBV15,TRBJ2-7,NA,TRBD1,CATIRQGSTYEQYF,TGTGCCACCATTCGACAGGGGTCTACCTACGAGCAGTACTTC
TRBV4-2,TRBJ2-1,NA,NA,CASSQGKTANNEQFF,TGTGCCAGCAGCCAAGGAAAGACAGCTAACAATGAGCAGTTCTTC
TRBV12-3/TRBV12-4,TRBJ1-6,few,TRBD1,CASSSGGDSPLHF,TGTGCCAGCAGTTCAGGGGGTGATTCACCCCTCCACTTT
TRBV6-4,TRBJ1-6,NA,NA,CASSDCMRSLPLHF,TGTGCCAGCAGTGACTGCATGAGGTCCCTACCCCTCCACTTT
TRBV29-1,TRBJ1-2,few,NA,CSVESSAAGAGGYTF,TGCAGCGTTGAAAGTTCGGCGGCTGGGGCGGGAGGCTACACCTTC
TRBV3-1/TRBV3-2,TRBJ2-2,once,NA,CASSQDFIGQTNTGELFF,TGTGCCAGCAGCCAAGACTTCATCGGACAAACGAACACCGGGGAGCTGTTTTTT
TRBV5-1,TRBJ2-6,NA,NA,CASSLEGYGANVLTF,TGCGCCAGCAGCTTGGAGGGGTATGGGGCCAACGTCCTGACTTTC
TRBV3-1/TRBV3-2,TRBJ2-5,NA,NA,CASRGAGRETQYF,TGTGCCAGCAGGGGCGCAGGGAGGGAGACCCAGTACTTC
TRBV25-1,TRBJ1-6,NA,TRBD1,CASSRTGRGSPLHF,TGTGCCAGCAGTCGGACAGGGAGGGGTTCACCCCTCCACTTT
TRBV20-1,TRBJ1-6,NA,NA,CSASGFEGSSSFHSPLHF,TGCAGTGCTAGTGGGTTTGAGGGTAGCAGCTCCTTTCATTCACCCCTCCACTTT
TRBV28,TRBJ2-1,NA,TRBD2,CASSPNRLAGLNEQFF,TGTGCCAGCAGTCCTAATCGGCTAGCGGGGCTAAATGAGCAGTTCTTC
TRBV24-1,TRBJ2-6,NA,TRBD1,CATSDYRTGALPNSGANVLTF,TGTGCCACCAGTGACTACCGGACAGGGGCCCTTCCCAACTCTGGGGCCAACGTCCTGACTTTC
TRBV6-5,TRBJ1-1,NA,NA,CASTPGSGTEAFF,TGTGCCAGCACCCCGGGGTCGGGCACTGAAGCTTTCTTT
TRBV10-3,TRBJ1-5,NA,NA,CAISGTSQPQHF,TGTGCCATCAGTGGTACTAGTCAGCCCCAGCATTTT
TRBV5-1,TRBJ1-1,NA,NA,CASSLVSGLSEAFF,TGCGCCAGCAGCTTGGTTTCAGGCCTCTCTGAAGCTTTCTTT
TRBV7-9,TRBJ2-5,NA,TRBD1,CASSFVPGQGEETQYF,TGTGCCAGCAGCTTCGTACCGGGACAGGGGGAAGAGACCCAGTACTTC
TRBV7-2,TRBJ1-4,NA,NA,CASSPHGITNEKLFF,TGTGCCAGCAGCCCGCACGGTATAACTAATGAAAAACTGTTTTTT
TRBV18,TRBJ1-1,NA,NA,CASSPRAGDTEAFF,TGTGCCAGCTCACCACGGGCAGGGGACACTGAAGCTTTCTTT
TRBV7-9,TRBJ2-7,NA,TRBD2,CASRVGDYFDEQYF,TGTGCCAGCAGGGTAGGGGACTATTTCGACGAGCAGTACTTC
TRBV19,TRBJ1-4,NA,TRBD1,CASSSDLGTGNEKLFF,TGTGCCAGTAGTAGCGATCTCGGGACAGGGAATGAAAAACTGTTTTTT
TRBV30,TRBJ2-3,once,NA,CAWSVSGGTDTQYF,TGTGCCTGGAGTGTATCCGGGGGCACAGATACGCAGTATTTT
TRBV28,TRBJ1-5,NA,NA,CASSSQYQPQHF,TGTGCCAGCAGTTCCCAATATCAGCCCCAGCATTTT
TRBV18,TRBJ2-3,NA,NA,CASSPSRAGGTDTQYF,TGTGCCAGCTCACCTTCCAGGGCCGGCGGCACAGATACGCAGTATTTT
TRBV6-1,TRBJ2-3,NA,TRBD2,CASSGSGGGLYTDTQYF,TGTGCCAGCAGTGGAAGCGGGGGGGGCCTATACACAGATACGCAGTATTTT
TRBV30,TRBJ1-6,few,TRBD1,CAWSTSGTGRSPLHF,TGTGCCTGGAGTACATCCGGGACAGGGCGTTCACCCCTCCACTTT
TRBV9,TRBJ1-4,NA,NA,CASSDPKDKLYEKLFF,TGTGCCAGCAGCGATCCGAAAGACAAGCTTTATGAAAAACTGTTTTTT
TRBV4-2,TRBJ2-2,NA,NA,CASRNREGTGELFF,TGTGCCAGCAGAAACAGGGAGGGCACCGGGGAGCTGTTTTTT
TRBV28,TRBJ2-7,NA,NA,CASTFQGRNYEQYF,TGTGCCAGCACCTTCCAGGGGCGCAACTACGAGCAGTACTTC
TRBV7-6,TRBJ2-7,few,TRBD2,CASSLEVAGGNYEQYF,TGTGCCAGCAGCTTAGAGGTAGCGGGGGGGAATTACGAGCAGTACTTC
TRBV25-1,TRBJ1-6,once,TRBD1,CASSDGQALPLHF,TGTGCCAGCAGTGACGGACAGGCCCTACCCCTCCACTTT
TRBV9,TRBJ2-2,NA,NA,CASSVGRNAGELFF,TGTGCCAGCAGCGTAGGGCGGAACGCCGGGGAGCTGTTTTTT
TRBV12-3/TRBV12-4,TRBJ2-7,NA,NA,CASSHSGSNEQYF,TGTGCCAGCAGCCACTCCGGGTCTAACGAGCAGTACTTC
TRBV27,TRBJ1-6,NA,TRBD1,CASSLLQGAGNSPLHF,TGTGCCAGCAGTTTATTACAGGGGGCGGGTAATTCACCCCTCCACTTT
TRBV18,TRBJ1-6,NA,NA,CASSPSAGFNSPLHF,TGTGCCAGCTCACCCTCCGCGGGCTTTAATTCACCCCTCCACTTT
TRBV5-1,TRBJ2-3,NA,NA,CASSLESWDTQYF,TGCGCCAGCAGCTTGGAGAGCTGGGATACGCAGTATTTT
TRBV30,TRBJ1-2,NA,NA,CAWSRYPLGYTF,TGTGCCTGGAGTCGATATCCGCTAGGCTACACCTTC
TRBV11-3,TRBJ2-1,NA,TRBD2,CASSPGLAQGNEQFF,TGTGCCAGCAGCCCGGGACTAGCGCAGGGCAATGAGCAGTTCTTC
TRBV7-9,TRBJ1-3,NA,NA,CASSFSDIGNTIYF,TGTGCCAGCAGCTTTTCAGACATAGGAAACACCATATATTTT
TRBV6-5,TRBJ2-3,once,NA,CASSYSLVTDTQYF,TGTGCCAGCAGTTACTCGTTAGTTACAGATACGCAGTATTTT
TRBV6-6,TRBJ1-1,NA,NA,CASSYPTPRAFF,TGTGCCAGCAGTTACCCCACTCCCCGGGCTTTCTTT
TRBV7-6,TRBJ2-1,few,NA,CASSLGGSGNRNEQFF,TGTGCCAGCAGCTTGGGGGGTTCGGGAAATAGGAATGAGCAGTTCTTC
TRBV19,TRBJ1-1,once,NA,CASHGGLNTEAFF,TGTGCCAGTCACGGGGGGTTGAACACTGAAGCTTTCTTT
TRBV9,TRBJ2-7,NA,TRBD2,CASSVTGLADTYEQYF,TGTGCCAGCAGCGTTACAGGACTAGCGGATACATACGAGCAGTACTTC